One sample yielded the 14 T cell receptor beta chains listed below, sequenced in a study of control samples from healthy donors and cancer patients (dated by TCRdb to 2018 to 2020). The method was the immunoSEQ multiplex PCR assay. This is the immuneACCESS table as TCRdb keeps it, with only in-frame sequences that have V and J called. A part of the clones is gone; compared with another copy, unresolved V genes explain less than half, and the rest is unexplained. This sample has about 120,000 clones in its table, and just under 90% of those were observed once. In total, the top ten clones hold about 12% of the sample. Sequencing was carried out using blood. Source of these receptors: a young man in good health.

This clone was found once. CDR3 amino acids: CATSGSAATNEKLFF. DNA for the CDR3: TGTGCCACCAGTGGATCCGCTGCAACTAATGAAAAACTGTTTTTT. The chain is built from TRBV24-1 and TRBJ1-4; D gene uncertain. This CDR3 is built from 15 residues. V lost 5 bases, J lost 0 bases, and 9 bases lay in between. Germline assignment: CDR1 KGHDR and CDR2 SFDVKD.

This chain connects TRBV20-1 to TRBJ2-7, with D possibly called TRBD1 or TRBD2 (5 bases each). Trimming removed 3 bases from V and 2 bases from J, with 14 bases in between. The germline V gene encodes CDR1 DFQATT and CDR2 SNEGSKA (reference sequence). This CDR3 spans 14 amino acids. The CDR3 DNA sequence: TGCAGTGCTAGTTCGGGGCGGGTCCCCTACGAGCAGTACGTC. This gives the protein CSASSGRVPYEQYV.

The chain employs TRBV29-1 and TRBJ1-2, with a weak D call TRBD1 (5 bases). Germline CDR1 is SQVTM and CDR2 is ANQGSEA. CDR3 length equals 12 residues. The V end was cut by 6 bases, the J end by 8 bases, with 16 bases between. The CDR3 spells CSVSSGWSGYTF. The CDR3 coding sequence is TGCAGCGTGAGCTCAGGGTGGAGCGGCTACACCTTC. The complete variable domain, with remaining parts taken from reference TRBV29-1 and TRBJ1-2, reads SAVISQKPSRDICQRGTSLTIQCQVDSQVTMMFWYRQQPGQSLTLIATANQGSEATYESGFVIDKFPISRPNLTFSTLTVSNMSPEDSSIYLCSVSSGWSGYTFGSGTRLTVV.

V usage is TRBV5-1 and J usage is TRBJ2-5; possibly TRBD2 for D (6 bases). TRBJ2-7 explains the end of the DNA better; the J call may be wrong. The CDR3 has 15 residues. Germline assignment: CDR1 SGHRS and CDR2 YFSETQ. The CDR3 coding sequence is TGCGCCAGCAGCTTTTCTCCGGGACTTAACTACGAGCAGTACTTC. Its protein is CASSFSPGLNYEQYF.

This sequence joins TRBV2 and TRBJ1-4; 10 positions agree with TRBD1. The junction had 7 bases not matched to a gene; V was cut back by 7 bases and J by 8 bases. The CDR3 consists of 14 residues. The germline gives CDR1 SNHLY, CDR2 FYNNEI. The CDR3 is CASTRDRGHEKLFF. The CDR3 bases are TGTGCCAGCACTAGAGACAGGGGGCACGAAAAACTGTTTTTT.

The rearrangement joins TRBV5-1 to TRBJ1-1; 8 bases line up with TRBD1. Germline CDR1 is SGHRS and CDR2 is YFSETQ. The junction had 3 bases not matched to a gene; V was cut back by 2 bases and J by 0 bases. CDR3 length: 15 residues. The CDR3 loop is CASSLTTGVNTEAFF. CDR3 sequence (DNA): TGCGCCAGCAGCTTAACGACAGGGGTGAACACTGAAGCTTTCTTT.

This sequence joins TRBV3-1 (or the pseudogene TRBV3-2) and TRBJ1-1, with D uncertain. Trimming shortened V by 0 bases and J by 5 bases, and 10 bases separated the two germline ends. The CDR3 length is 14 residues. Germline V CDR1 and CDR2: LGHDT, YNNKEL (reference sequence). Written as DNA, the CDR3 is TGTGCCAGCAGCCAAGATTTCAAGGGAACTGAAGCTTTCTTT. Its protein product is CASSQDFKGTEAFF.

The chain couples TRBV6-5 to TRBJ2-3; the match to TRBD2 covers 9 bases. Trimming at V came to 6 bases and at J to 4 bases, leaving 5 bases not matched to a gene. Germline V gives CDR1 MNHEY, CDR2 SVGAGI. This CDR3 contains 14 residues. In nucleotides, the CDR3 is TGTGCCAGCAGGACAGGGACTAGCCCAGATACGCAGTATTTT. Its translation is CASRTGTSPDTQYF.

The V and J genes are TRBV11-2 and TRBJ2-7; D is unresolved. Trimming removed 1 base at V and 3 bases at J, with 7 bases between. The CDR3 sequence is 13 residues long. Germline assignment: CDR1 SGHAT and CDR2 FQNNGV. The CDR3 region is CASSLGRHYEQYV. CDR3 DNA sequence: TGTGCCAGCAGCTTAGGCAGACACTACGAGCAGTACGTC.

The chain joins TRBV2 to TRBJ2-5; TRBD2 matches 9 bases. This CDR3 comprises 14 residues. V was clipped by 11 bases and J by 0 bases; unmatched bases: 7. In germline, CDR1 is SNHLY, CDR2 FYNNEI. The CDR3 sequence: CAHTAGGNQETQYF. The CDR3 nucleotides read TGTGCCCACACAGCGGGGGGCAACCAAGAGACCCAGTACTTC.

The rearrangement uses TRBV9 and TRBJ2-2; D is perhaps TRBD1 (6 bases). CDR3 length: 15 residues. The V end was cut by 3 bases, the J end by 3 bases, with 12 bases between. Germline-derived CDR1 and CDR2 are SGDLS and YYNGEE. Here the CDR3 DNA reads TGTGCCAGCAGCGACGTCAGGGGCTACACCGGGGAGCTGTTTTTT. Translation: CASSDVRGYTGELFF.

The J gene is TRBJ1-1, the V gene TRBV6-1; possible D gene TRBD1, 5 bases. CDR1 is MNHNS and CDR2 is SASEGT in the germline V gene. The CDR3 runs 14 residues. Deletions cut 3 bases from V and 0 bases from J, with 8 bases between. CDR3: CASSERGMNTEAFF. As DNA, the CDR3 is TGTGCCAGCAGTGAGCGGGGGATGAACACTGAAGCTTTCTTT.

The rearrangement joins TRBV5-1 to TRBJ1-1, with 7 positions matching TRBD1. Germline values: CDR1 SGHRS, CDR2 YFSETQ. The CDR3 length is 14 residues. The J segment lost 2 bases and the V segment lost 6 bases, leaving 7 bases of the junction unmatched. CDR3 coding DNA: TGCGCCAGCACCGAGCAGGGGGGTAACACTGAAGCTTTCTTT. The encoded protein is CASTEQGGNTEAFF.

CDR3: CASSSAWSRVLNNEQFF. The CDR3 bases are TGTGCCAGCAGCTCCGCGTGGAGCCGGGTTTTGAACAATGAGCAGTTCTTC. The rearrangement links TRBV4-2 to TRBJ2-1; D remains unclear. The V end lost 5 bases, the J end lost 5 bases, and 22 bases lay between the germline ends. The CDR3 contains 17 residues. CDR1 is LGHNA, CDR2 YNFKEQ, per germline.